This T cell receptor (beta chain) was found in a study of blood T cells in healthy people across ages. V lost 4 bases, J lost 0 bases, and 7 bases lay in between. Germline V CDR1 and CDR2: SNHLY, FYNNEI. The CDR3 totals 14 residues. It was with a sample-barcoded 5' primer and a J-beta primer mix that a second PCR of roughly 6 to 12 cycles was run. One entry per CDR3 protein results from TCRdb running MiXCR on the 5' RACE reads. The table shows about 1.6 million distinct CDR3 sequences, with 34% occurring only once. The chain uses TRBV2 and TRBJ2-4, with D perhaps TRBD2 (6 bases). This TCR came from a woman in her 30s in good health. The sample taken for sequencing was blood. CDR3 loop: CASSGAGAKNIQYF. The CDR3 nucleotides read TGTGCCAGCAGTGGAGCGGGAGCCAAAAACATTCAGTACTTC.